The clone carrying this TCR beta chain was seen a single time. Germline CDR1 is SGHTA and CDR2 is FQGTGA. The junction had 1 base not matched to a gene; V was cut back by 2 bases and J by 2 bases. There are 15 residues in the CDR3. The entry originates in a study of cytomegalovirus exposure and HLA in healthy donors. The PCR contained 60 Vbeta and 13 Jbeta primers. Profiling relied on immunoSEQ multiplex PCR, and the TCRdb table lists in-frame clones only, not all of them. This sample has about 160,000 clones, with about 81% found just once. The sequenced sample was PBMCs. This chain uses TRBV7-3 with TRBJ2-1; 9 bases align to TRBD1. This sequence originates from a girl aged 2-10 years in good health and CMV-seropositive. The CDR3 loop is CASSLGTGPYNEQFF. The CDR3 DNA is TGTGCCAGCAGCTTAGGGACAGGGCCCTACAATGAGCAGTTCTTC.